The sequence of this TCR beta chain was determined in a study of glioma-infiltrating T cells. This clonotype appeared many times. V gave up 3 bases and J gave up 4 bases; unmatched junction bases: 4. CDR1 is SNHLY and CDR2 is FYNNEI in the germline V gene. The CDR3 is 14 residues long. The iRepertoire nested amplicon-rescue multiplex PCR amplified TCR alpha and beta CDR3s from RNA. TCRdb re-analysed the multiplex PCR reads in MiXCR, keeping a single row per CDR3 protein. Seen here are around 190,000 distinct CDR3 sequences, around 40% observed once, and the top ten hold roughly 5.4%. This clonotype was sampled from a human donor with low-grade glioma or glioblastoma, undergoing nonglioma brain surgery, or in good health (not recorded which). This chain connects TRBV2 to TRBJ2-3; 7 bases are a match to TRBD1. The sequenced sample consisted of glioma tissue, nonneoplastic brain tissue, or PBMCs (not recorded which). The CDR3 nucleotides are TGTGCCAGCAGTGATCCGGGACAGTCAGATACGCAGTATTTT. Protein product: CASSDPGQSDTQYF.